This T cell receptor beta chain is drawn from a study of blood T cells in healthy people across ages. For the study at large: About one barcoded beta molecule per two T cells came from capture by template switching.

The CDR3 is 15 residues long. Germline V CDR1 and CDR2: MNHNS, SASEGT. V lost 7 bases and J lost 4; bases outside the gene matches: 9. Sample-barcoded 5' priming and a J-beta primer mix drove a second PCR of roughly 6 to 12 cycles. From each sample, at least 3 million paired-end reads containing CDR3 were obtained. TCRdb reanalysed the 5' RACE reads using MiXCR and keeps one entry per CDR3 protein. Counted here are around 690,000 distinct CDR3 sequences, 58% occurring once; the ten biggest clones make up around 37%. The study recruited healthy Caucasian donors from Russia who were aged about 6 to 90. This clonotype was obtained from a man between 60 and 75 years old in good health. Material: blood. The chain employs TRBV6-1 and TRBJ2-1; 8 nucleotides line up with TRBD1. The CDR3 spells CASIPDRAPYNEQFF. The CDR3 nucleotides read TGTGCCAGCATCCCGGACAGGGCGCCTTACAATGAGCAGTTCTTC.